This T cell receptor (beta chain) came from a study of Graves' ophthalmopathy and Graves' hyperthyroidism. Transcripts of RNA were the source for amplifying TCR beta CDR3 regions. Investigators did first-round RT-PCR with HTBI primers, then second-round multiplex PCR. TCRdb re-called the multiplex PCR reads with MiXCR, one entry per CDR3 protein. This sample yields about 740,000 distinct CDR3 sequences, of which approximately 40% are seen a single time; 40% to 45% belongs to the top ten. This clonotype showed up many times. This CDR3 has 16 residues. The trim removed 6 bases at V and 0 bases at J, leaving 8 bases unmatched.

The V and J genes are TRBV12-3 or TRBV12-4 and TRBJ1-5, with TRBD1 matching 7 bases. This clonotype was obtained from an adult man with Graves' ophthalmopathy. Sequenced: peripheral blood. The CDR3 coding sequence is TGTGCCAGCAGGAGCAGGACAGGTCTTAGCAATCAGCCCCAGCATTTT. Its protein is CASRSRTGLSNQPQHF.